The 20 T cell receptor beta chains below were found in one sample sequenced in a study of radiotherapy plus CTLA-4 blockade in lung cancer. Data came from immunoSEQ multiplex PCR; TCRdb stores just in-frame clones and leaves some out. The table records more than 100,000 clones, around 90% of them present only once. Specimen: peripheral blood, collected from a patient treated with radiotherapy plus ipilimumab. These receptors were obtained from a human donor with non-small cell lung cancer that progressed on radiotherapy plus ipilimumab.

The gene calls are TRBV12-1 and TRBJ2-5. TRBV12-1 is an annotated pseudogene. CDR3 length equals 15 residues. CDR3 nucleotides: TGTGCCAGCAGCTCCTCGGCCTGCAAGCAAGAGACCCAGTACTTC. It encodes CASSSSACKQETQYF.

V is TRBV29-1 and J is TRBJ1-2; D is unresolved. This CDR3 comprises 10 residues. V lost 1 base and J lost 6, with 3 bases in between. Germline lookup yields CDR1 SQVTM and CDR2 ANQGSEA. CDR3 nucleotides: TGCAGCGTTGAAGTGGATGGCTACACCTTC. This encodes CSVEVDGYTF.

The chain couples TRBV5-4 to TRBJ1-2; D is ambiguous. The CDR3 is 14 residues long. From germline, CDR1 is SGHNT and CDR2 YYREEE (reference sequence). Trimming removed 5 bases at V and 4 bases at J, with 15 bases between. The CDR3 DNA follows: TGTGCCAGCAGTCCACAGCGGGCCGCCTATGGCTACACCTTC. This gives the protein CASSPQRAAYGYTF.

The genes are TRBV10-3 and TRBJ1-2; 9 positions agree with TRBD1. The germline gives CDR1 ENHRY, CDR2 SYGVKD. J gave up 4 bases and V 6 bases, and 6 bases lay outside the gene matches. This CDR3 comprises 14 residues. CDR3 amino acids: CAISPRDRAYGYTF. The CDR3 DNA reads TGTGCCATCAGCCCCCGGGACAGGGCCTATGGCTACACCTTC.

In DNA form, the CDR3 reads TGTGCCTGGAGTGTGGCAAGGAATCAGCCCCAGCATTTT. Translated: CAWSVARNQPQHF. The chain joins TRBV30 to TRBJ1-5; D is ambiguous. Germline CDR1 is GTSNPN and CDR2 is SVGIG (reference sequence). V lost 0 bases and J 4 bases, leaving 7 bases between the germline ends. CDR3 length equals 13 residues.

The chain carries TRBV25-1 and TRBJ1-3, with no clear D. This CDR3 has 14 residues. From germline, CDR1 is MGHDK and CDR2 SYGVNS. V lost 0 bases and J 1 base, leaving 4 bases between the germline ends. The CDR3 is CASSEYASGNTIYF. The CDR3 coding sequence is TGTGCCAGCAGTGAATACGCTTCTGGAAACACCATATATTTT.

This clone was counted only a few times. The V and J genes are TRBV7-2 and TRBJ2-7, with D possibly being TRBD2 (6 bases). The CDR3 sequence is 13 residues long. Per the germline V gene, CDR1 is SGHTA and CDR2 is FQGNSA. Trimming removed 5 bases at V and 3 bases at J, with 11 bases between. The CDR3 DNA is TGTGCCAGCAGCCACCAGGAGGGCTACGAGCAGTACTTC. Translating it yields CASSHQEGYEQYF. Complete variable domain (other parts from reference TRBV7-2 and TRBJ2-7): GAGVSQSPSNKVTEKGKDVELRCDPISGHTALYWYRQSLGQGLEFLIYFQGNSAPDKSGLPSDRFSAERTGGSVSTLTIQRTQQEDSAVYLCASSHQEGYEQYFGPGTRLTVT.

For the CDR3, the DNA is TGCGCCAGCAGCGATACCTACGAGCAGTACTTC. Translated, it gives CASSDTYEQYF. The chain is built from TRBV5-1 and TRBJ2-7, with D unclear. Trimming removed 4 bases at V and 2 bases at J, with 4 bases between. The CDR3 is made up of 11 amino acids. CDR1 and CDR2 (germline): SGHRS, YFSETQ.

The chain uses TRBV18 and TRBJ2-2; D not resolved. The V gene's germline CDR1 is KGHSH and CDR2 LQKENI. Trimming cost V 2 bases and J 7 bases, with 11 bases left between them. CDR3 length equals 14 residues. Written as DNA, the CDR3 is TGTGCCAGCTCACCAGGCAGTAATAGCGGGGAGCTGTTTTTT. This sequence encodes CASSPGSNSGELFF. Full variable domain (outside the CDR3, taken from reference TRBV18 and TRBJ2-2): NAGVMQNPRHLVRRRGQEARLRCSPMKGHSHVYWYRQLPEEGLKFMVYLQKENIIDESGMPKERFSAEFPKEGPSILRIQQVVRGDSAAYFCASSPGSNSGELFFGEGSRLTVL.

The J gene is TRBJ2-2, the V gene TRBV6-5; 7 positions match TRBD2. With V trimmed by 4 bases and J by 8 bases, 13 bases remained unmatched. Germline V CDR1 and CDR2: MNHEY, SVGAGI. The CDR3 extends over 16 amino acids. DNA for the CDR3: TGTGCCAGCAGTTCCCCATCTAGCGGCCCTGAAGGGGAGCTGTTTTTT. It is translated as CASSSPSSGPEGELFF.

The chain employs TRBV9 and TRBJ2-1, with 10 bases lining up with TRBD2. CDR1 and CDR2 from the germline V gene are SGDLS and YYNGEE. This CDR3 contains 16 residues. The V segment lost 0 bases and the J segment 4 bases; nucleotides outside the gene matches: 4. The chain's CDR3 is CASSVGASGSYNEQFF. In DNA form, the CDR3 reads TGTGCCAGCAGCGTAGGTGCTAGCGGGAGTTACAATGAGCAGTTCTTC.

This chain joins TRBV9 and TRBJ1-4; D ambiguous. V dropped 3 bases and J dropped 4 bases, with 7 bases sitting between them. Germline loops: CDR1 SGDLS, CDR2 YYNGEE. The CDR3 contains 13 residues. This CDR3 reads CASSAAHNEKLFF. The CDR3 coding sequence is TGTGCCAGCAGCGCCGCTCATAATGAAAAACTGTTTTTT.

V usage is TRBV29-1 and J usage is TRBJ1-1; D ambiguous. There are 12 residues in the CDR3. Germline V gene data show CDR1 as SQVTM and CDR2 as ANQGSEA. Trimming left V 4 bases short and J 9 bases short, with 15 bases between. In DNA, the CDR3 is TGCAGCGTTGTCGGACGGAGTCCCCAAGCTTTCTTT. This translates into CSVVGRSPQAFF.

Here the CDR3 reads CSVVGNTEAFF. CDR3 nucleotide sequence: TGCAGCGTTGTGGGGAACACTGAAGCTTTCTTT. The chain employs TRBV29-1 and TRBJ1-1; D ambiguous. This CDR3 is 11 amino acids long. Between the trimmed V and J ends, which lost 4 bases and 1 base, there was a span of 4 bases. Germline-derived CDR1 and CDR2 are SQVTM and ANQGSEA.

In DNA form, the CDR3 reads TGTGCCAGCAGTTTCTTCAATGAGCAGTTCTTC. As protein: CASSFFNEQFF. This rearrangement joins TRBV28 to TRBJ2-1; no clear D gene. This CDR3 comprises 11 residues. Germline CDR1 reads MDHEN; CDR2 reads SYDVKM. V lost 3 bases to trimming and J lost 6 bases, with 3 bases between them.

This chain joins TRBV7-2 and TRBJ1-5; D uncertain. CDR1 and CDR2 (germline): SGHTA, FQGNSA. Trimming stripped 5 bases from V and 2 bases from J, with 13 bases between. The CDR3 has 15 amino acids. The CDR3 sequence: CASSPMGIGNQPQHF. In DNA form, the CDR3 reads TGTGCCAGCAGCCCGATGGGGATAGGCAATCAGCCCCAGCATTTT.

V gene TRBV28 combines with J gene TRBJ2-7; D might be TRBD1 or TRBD2, each matching 5 bases. The CDR3 length is 14 residues. Germline CDR1 MDHEN, CDR2 SYDVKM. Trimming cost V 6 bases and J 3 bases, with 15 bases left between them. The CDR3: CASSTNRRNYEQYF. DNA for the CDR3: TGTGCCAGCAGCACCAACAGGAGGAACTACGAGCAGTACTTC.

The chain joins TRBV4-2 to TRBJ2-1, with 7 bases aligning to TRBD2. The CDR3 has 15 residues. Germline trimming cut 4 bases from V and 8 bases from J; bases unmatched to any gene: 11. Per germline, CDR1 LGHNA and CDR2 YNFKEQ. DNA for the CDR3: TGTGCCAGCAGCCCCGGACTAGGAGCTACGGATGAGCAGTTCTTC. The encoded protein is CASSPGLGATDEQFF.

The chain joins TRBV6-5 to TRBJ2-5; a possible D gene is TRBD2 (6 bases). The CDR3 has 13 amino acids. V was shortened by 7 bases and J by 2 bases, with 11 bases between the two germline ends. From germline, CDR1 is MNHEY and CDR2 SVGAGI. The chain's CDR3 is CASTGGIQETQYF. The CDR3 DNA sequence: TGTGCCAGCACGGGCGGGATACAAGAGACCCAGTACTTC.

A word on this clone: The DNA is left out, because the CDR3 cannot be placed on it with certainty; the CDR3 is given as TCRdb lists it. CDR3 residues: CATRAVGSGAYNEQFF. V and J are TRBV21-1 and TRBJ2-1; the table assigns TRBD2, which was not confirmed against the DNA. TRBV21-1 is recorded as a pseudogene. The CDR3 length is 16 residues, termini included.